Here is one T cell receptor (beta chain) with its context. The antigen is undetermined. This entry belongs to a study of a mutant IDH1 vaccine in newly diagnosed glioma. Time point indicated: week 5, during vaccination. Each dose of the vaccine consisted of 300 ug of mutant IDH1 20-mer peptide, with topical imiquimod. The assay was immunoSEQ multiplex PCR, and TCRdb's table has in-frame clones only and misses some. Among 50,000 to 55,000 clones listed, just under 80% were seen once. V lost 6 bases, J lost 4 bases, and 11 bases lay in between. Per germline, CDR1 SQVTM and CDR2 ANQGSEA. The CDR3 contains 12 residues.

This TCR derives from a man aged 50 or older with glioma. Source: PBMCs, taken from a glioma patient whose treatment included an IDH1 peptide vaccine. The chain combines TRBV29-1 with TRBJ2-3; D perhaps matches TRBD1 (5 bases). CDR3 region: CSVPGSPDTQYF. In DNA form, the CDR3 reads TGCAGCGTACCAGGGTCGCCAGATACGCAGTATTTT.